Below, 23 T cell receptor beta chains from the same sample are listed, as sequenced in a study of T-cell reconstitution after alpha-beta-depleted transplantation in children. Unique molecular identifiers were incorporated when the TCRbeta library was constructed. TCRdb reprocessed the PCR reads via MiXCR and lists one record per CDR3 protein. Among around 600,000 distinct CDR3 sequences listed, 16% were seen once. The sample in question was PBMCs from the stem cell graft donor, obtained from the stem cell graft. Receptors originate from a human donor who donated a stem cell graft to a child with acute myeloid leukemia.

The rearrangement joins TRBV25-1 to TRBJ2-5; no reliable D call. Germline V gives CDR1 MGHDK, CDR2 SYGVNS. The CDR3 runs 14 residues. The V gene lost 2 bases and the J gene lost 5 bases, with 12 bases spanning the gap. CDR3: CASSEPPPWETQYF. CDR3 sequence (DNA): TGTGCCAGCAGTGAACCCCCCCCATGGGAGACCCAGTACTTC. Drawing the rest from reference TRBV25-1 and TRBJ2-5, the complete variable domain is EADIYQTPRYLVIGTGKKITLECSQTMGHDKMYWYQQDPGMELHLIHYSYGVNSTEKGDLSSESTVSRIRTEHFPLTLESARPSHTSQYLCASSEPPPWETQYFGPGTRLLVL.

This clonotype occurred many times. This rearrangement joins TRBV20-1 to TRBJ1-4; D remains ambiguous. This CDR3 has 13 amino acids. With 6 bases removed from V and 7 bases from J, the gap between germline ends came to 15 bases. CDR1 and CDR2 from the germline V gene are DFQATT and SNEGSKA (reference sequence). This CDR3 reads CSAPTDGGEKLFF. The CDR3 bases are TGCAGTGCACCGACGGACGGCGGTGAAAAACTGTTTTTT.

There are a few counts of this clonotype. Germline and junction disagree at one end, which may indicate a read error. The genes are TRBV18 and TRBJ1-2; D unresolved. The CDR3 length is 12 residues. Looked up from germline, CDR1 is KGHSH and CDR2 is LQKENI. CDR3 sequence (DNA): TGTGCCAGCTCCCCAACGGTACGGGTTACGGCCTTC. It encodes CASSPTVRVTAF.

Turning to this clonotype: This may be a read error, as it is one base from a much larger clone. J is TRBJ2-3 and V is TRBV29-1; D tentatively reads TRBD1 or TRBD2 (6 bases each). The CDR3 spans 12 residues. Trimming stripped 6 bases from V and 5 bases from J, with 12 bases between. From germline, CDR1 is SQVTM and CDR2 ANQGSEA. The CDR3 sequence is CSVPGARDTQYF. CDR3 coding DNA: TGCAGCGTCCCGGGGGCAAGAGATACGCAGTATTTT.

V usage is TRBV5-5 and J usage is TRBJ1-4; D call uncertain. The CDR3 loop spans 14 amino acids. V lost 2 bases to trimming and J lost 5 bases, with 10 bases between them. Per the germline V gene, CDR1 is SGHKS and CDR2 is YYEKEE (reference sequence). In nucleotides, the CDR3 is TGTGCCAGCAGCTTAAGTCAGTCGAATGAAAAACTGTTTTTT. This codes for CASSLSQSNEKLFF. Supplemented by reference TRBV5-5 and TRBJ1-4, the full variable domain reads DAGVTQSPTHLIKTRGQQVTLRCSPISGHKSVSWYQQVLGQGPQFIFQYYEKEERGRGNFPDRFSARQFPNYSSELNVNALLLGDSALYLCASSLSQSNEKLFFGSGTQLSVL.

This rearrangement joins TRBV27 to TRBJ1-5; tentative D call: TRBD1 (6 bases). The CDR3 spans 14 residues. V dropped 8 bases and J dropped 0 bases, with 11 bases sitting between them. Germline values: CDR1 MNHEY, CDR2 SMNVEV (reference sequence). The CDR3 nucleotides read TGTGCCAGCTGGACAGTTTATAGCAATCAGCCCCAGCATTTT. It specifies CASWTVYSNQPQHF.

This clonotype was counted only a few times. The chain links TRBV27 to TRBJ2-7; weak D call: TRBD2 (5 bases). Deletions cut 3 bases from V and 0 bases from J, with 9 bases between. This CDR3 is 14 amino acids long. CDR1 and CDR2 (germline): MNHEY, SMNVEV (reference sequence). CDR3 loop: CASSLGADSYEQYF. The CDR3 DNA follows: TGTGCCAGCAGTTTGGGAGCGGACTCCTACGAGCAGTACTTC.

This clonotype was recorded many times. This chain joins TRBV20-1 and TRBJ2-1; a weak D match, TRBD2 (5 bases). CDR1 is DFQATT and CDR2 is SNEGSKA in the germline V gene (reference sequence). The V end lost 4 bases, the J end lost 7 bases, and 8 bases lay between the germline ends. The CDR3 is 11 residues long. The chain's CDR3 is CSATEGNEQFF. The CDR3 DNA follows: TGCAGTGCTACAGAGGGTAATGAGCAGTTCTTC.

This clonotype was counted ten times or more. The chain recombines TRBV20-1 with TRBJ2-2; the match to TRBD1 covers 7 bases. With 0 bases clipped from V and 4 bases from J, the junction kept 5 bases outside the gene matches. The CDR3 consists of 15 residues. Per the germline V gene, CDR1 is DFQATT and CDR2 is SNEGSKA (reference sequence). The CDR3 here is CSARDGGQVTGELFF. DNA of the CDR3: TGCAGTGCTAGAGATGGAGGACAGGTCACCGGGGAGCTGTTTTTT.

A word on this clonotype: A much larger clone lies one base from this, so it may be a read error. This chain connects TRBV12-3 or TRBV12-4 to TRBJ1-2; 7 bases map to TRBD1. CDR3 size: 14 residues. V lost 5 bases, J lost 6 bases, and 9 bases stayed unmatched. This CDR3 is CASSPDRACNGYTF. For the CDR3, the DNA is TGTGCCAGCAGTCCCGACAGGGCATGTAATGGCTACACCTTC.

This clonotype was found a few times. The CDR3 region is CASGNTGRGGTDTQYF. DNA for the CDR3: TGTGCCAGCGGCAATACAGGGAGAGGTGGCACAGATACGCAGTATTTT. The genes are TRBV12-3 or TRBV12-4 and TRBJ2-3; tentative D call: TRBD1 (6 bases). The CDR3 runs to 16 residues. The ends were cut back, 8 bases at V and 1 base at J, with 19 bases in the middle.

The sample holds a few counts of this clonotype. CDR3 loop: CASSQNTGGAYNEQFF. As DNA, the CDR3 is TGTGCCAGCAGCCAAAACACAGGGGGCGCCTACAATGAGCAGTTCTTC. The chain joins TRBV3-1 to TRBJ2-1; 9 nucleotides agree with TRBD1. The germline CDR1 and CDR2 sequences are LGHDT and YNNKEL (reference sequence). The CDR3 totals 16 residues. The ends lost 2 bases at V and 2 bases at J; junction bases unmatched: 4.

Note on this clonotype: This may be a read error, as it is one base from a much larger clone. The chain employs TRBV7-2 and TRBJ2-7, with 8 bases aligning to TRBD1. The CDR3 has 15 residues. The germline CDR1 and CDR2 sequences are SGHTA and FQGNSA. Trimming took 6 bases from V and 2 from J; bases not matched to a gene: 9. CDR3 bases: TGTGCCAGCAGAGCCACCGGGACAGGTACCTACGAGCAGTACTTC. This encodes CASRATGTGTYEQYF.

Turning to this clonotype: At one end the junction does not follow the germline gene, possibly because of a read error. The rearrangement joins TRBV10-3 to TRBJ1-5; D uncertain. The CDR3 length is 17 residues. Germline V gene data show CDR1 as ENHRY and CDR2 as SYGVKD. The CDR3 coding sequence is TGTGCCATCAGTGACCCTAATGAGGGTTCAGGCAATGAGCCCCAGCATTTT. As protein: CAISDPNEGSGNEPQHF.

In its sample, this clonotype was seen many times. The chain couples TRBV6-2 or TRBV6-3 to TRBJ2-7; TRBD1 matches 8 bases. The CDR3 is 12 residues long. Trimming took 6 bases from V and 6 from J; bases not matched to a gene: 4. Germline CDR1 and CDR2: MNHEY and SVGEGT. As DNA, the CDR3 is TGTGCCAGCAGAAACGGACAGGGCGAGCAGTACTTC. This gives the protein CASRNGQGEQYF.

This clonotype has a count of ten or more. This chain connects TRBV10-3 to TRBJ2-7, with a tentative D call TRBD2 (6 bases). V lost 2 bases to trimming and J lost 5 bases, with 10 bases between them. Germline CDR1 is ENHRY and CDR2 is SYGVKD. The CDR3 contains 13 residues. CDR3 DNA: TGTGCCATCAGTGAGGGCGGGGTAAACGAGCAGTACTTC. This encodes CAISEGGVNEQYF.

The rearrangement links TRBV10-3 to TRBJ2-7; D might be TRBD1 (6 bases). Germline lookup yields CDR1 ENHRY and CDR2 SYGVKD. The CDR3 has 12 residues. Trimming shortened V by 9 bases and J by 4 bases, and 13 bases separated the two germline ends. CDR3 nucleotides: TGTGCCATTAACGAAGGGGGATACGAGCAGTACTTC. Translating it yields CAINEGGYEQYF.

This clonotype was seen at least ten times. This chain links TRBV20-1 with TRBJ1-5; D remains ambiguous. The V gene lost 0 bases and the J gene lost 1 base, with 13 bases spanning the gap. Germline CDR1 and CDR2: DFQATT and SNEGSKA (reference sequence). This CDR3 is built from 16 residues. This CDR3 is CSARDGEGLSNQPQHF. CDR3 nucleotide sequence: TGCAGTGCTAGAGACGGTGAAGGGCTGAGCAATCAGCCCCAGCATTTT.

The V call is TRBV20-1, the J call TRBJ2-7, with D tentatively TRBD1 or TRBD2 (5 bases each). This CDR3 is built from 15 residues. The ends were cut back, 3 bases at V and 1 base at J, with 16 bases in the middle. Germline V gene data show CDR1 as DFQATT and CDR2 as SNEGSKA (reference sequence). The CDR3 here is CSASRGHRVSYEQYF. The CDR3 DNA reads as TGCAGTGCTAGTCGGGGCCATAGGGTATCCTACGAGCAGTACTTC.

This clonotype was observed a handful of times. CDR3 in DNA: TGCAGTGCTAGAGATCGTGTGGGGTCCACAGATACGCAGTATTTT. It codes for CSARDRVGSTDTQYF. The chain has TRBV20-1 and TRBJ2-3; D gene unclear. The germline gives CDR1 DFQATT, CDR2 SNEGSKA (reference sequence). The CDR3 loop spans 15 amino acids. V was cut by 0 bases and J by 2 bases, with 12 bases left in between.

This clonotype was seen at least ten times. The rearrangement links TRBV10-3 to TRBJ2-7; 7 bases line up with TRBD1. This CDR3 region has 13 residues. The ends lost 6 bases at V and 3 bases at J; junction bases unmatched: 5. CDR1 ENHRY and CDR2 SYGVKD come from the germline V gene. In DNA form, the CDR3 reads TGTGCCATCAGAAGGGCAGGGGGCTACGAGCAGTACTTC. Amino acids: CAIRRAGGYEQYF.

In this sample, this clonotype turned up many times. The chain carries TRBV5-1 and TRBJ2-3, with 7 bases identical to TRBD1. Germline V gene sequence: CDR1 SGHRS, CDR2 YFSETQ. J lost 2 bases, V lost 4 bases, and 7 bases had no gene match. This CDR3 is built from 15 residues. CDR3 sequence: CASSPGTASTDTQYF. In DNA, the CDR3 is TGCGCCAGCAGCCCCGGGACAGCTTCCACAGATACGCAGTATTTT.

This clonotype was seen at least ten times. This chain joins TRBV20-1 and TRBJ2-5; D possibly uses TRBD1 or TRBD2 (5 bases each). The CDR3 loop spans 13 amino acids. V lost 8 bases, J lost 2 bases, and 15 bases lay in between. Germline CDR1 is DFQATT and CDR2 is SNEGSKA (reference sequence). The CDR3 DNA follows: TGCAGTCTCAATCAGGGAGAACAAGAGACCCAGTACTTC. It encodes CSLNQGEQETQYF.